Listed below are T cell receptor beta chains from one sample, sequenced in a study of early T cells in non-severe SARS-CoV-2 infection. TCRdb re-analysed the 5' RACE reads in MiXCR, keeping a single row per CDR3 protein. The data contain about 46,000 distinct CDR3 sequences, about 5.2% of them singletons. The sample consisted of whole blood, taken at baseline. These receptors all stem from an adult who was a healthcare worker with PCR-confirmed SARS-CoV-2 infection or an uninfected control (not recorded which). The CDR3 runs from the conserved cysteine through the conserved F or W. Size is omitted from some rows. Given values are once, few, many or a class for expanded clones.

v_gene	abundance	j_gene	len	CDR3aa
TRBV30	many	TRBJ2-1	13	CAWTGTTFNEQFF
TRBV6-4	.	TRBJ2-2	16	CASSDSNSGNTGELFF
TRBV29-1	.	TRBJ2-2	14	CSAGQGGTGGELFF
TRBV28	.	TRBJ1-2	12	CASSLGQYGYTF
TRBV18	many	TRBJ2-5	14	CASSPRDAQETQYF
TRBV6-5	few	TRBJ1-6	15	CASSSAGAENSPLHF
TRBV25-1	.	TRBJ2-7	15	CASSESGRQRYEQYF
TRBV20-1	many	TRBJ1-2	17	CSARDMAPGAFGYGYTF
TRBV7-2	many	TRBJ2-3	15	CASSVGPTSTDTQYF
TRBV5-8	few	TRBJ1-1	13	CASSLSWNTEAFF
TRBV15	many	TRBJ2-1	19	CATSRSRDRGLAGYNEQFF
TRBV20-1	many	TRBJ2-5	14	CSARAGRRGETQYF
TRBV30	few	TRBJ2-1	13	CAWTYNSYNEQFF
TRBV7-9	.	TRBJ2-7	14	CASSKSGQAYEQYF
TRBV6-5	few	TRBJ2-3	13	CASRETATDTQYF
TRBV28	many	TRBJ1-1	14	CASRARGRHTEAFF
TRBV4-1	many	TRBJ1-2	14	CASSPSTGPYGYTF
TRBV20-1	many	TRBJ2-1	16	CSANRLGRTRSNEQFF
TRBV5-1	many	TRBJ2-3	14	CASSGGADTDTQYF
TRBV30	many	TRBJ2-7	14	CAWREASGSYEQYF
TRBV7-6	many	TRBJ2-1	18	CASSRTSGSYRQGNEQFF
TRBV10-3	many	TRBJ1-1	14	CAITRTGLNTEAFF
TRBV12-3/TRBV12-4	many	TRBJ2-6	16	CASSGQGNSGANVLTF
TRBV3-1	.	TRBJ1-1	14	CASSRDTVNTEAFF
TRBV18	.	TRBJ2-2	17	CASSPRAGGRQTGELFF
TRBV6-4	many	TRBJ1-6	13	CASSVSDNSPLHF
TRBV10-3	many	TRBJ2-2	16	CAIRLPGQGHTGELFF
TRBV3-1	many	TRBJ2-1	14	CASSQDSGYNEQFF
TRBV21-1	many	TRBJ2-1	15	CASRGSGSPFNEQFF
TRBV29-1	.	TRBJ2-1	13	CSVAASGYNEQFF
TRBV18	many	TRBJ1-5	13	CASSKTGNQPQHF
TRBV20-1	many	TRBJ2-5	11	CSAEGKETQYF
TRBV3-1	many	TRBJ2-7	12	CASSHSTYEQYF
TRBV2	many	TRBJ2-7	15	CASRETGTPSYEQYF
TRBV6-6	many	TRBJ2-1	15	CASSLRVSSYNEQFF
TRBV7-9	few	TRBJ1-2	14	CASSAQGADYGYTF
TRBV20-1	many	TRBJ2-7	16	CSARDPEGVASYEQYF
TRBV24-1	few	TRBJ1-1	12	CATSDPGTEVFF
TRBV29-1	.	TRBJ2-4	13	CSVDGGGDGIQYF
TRBV3-1	many	TRBJ2-7	14	CASSREGGRHEQYF
TRBV24-1	many	TRBJ2-5	15	CATLNRASGQETQYF
TRBV28	.	TRBJ1-6	14	CASSPGTANSPLHF
TRBV11-2	many	TRBJ1-3	14	CASSIWDSENTIYF
TRBV28	many	TRBJ2-7	16	CASSFHTSGTTYEQYF
TRBV7-2	many	TRBJ2-1	15	CASSEEASSYNEQFF
TRBV14	many	TRBJ1-6	13	CASSRDRGLPLHF
TRBV11-2	many	TRBJ2-7	14	CASSLARKAYEQYF
TRBV10-3	.	TRBJ2-7	14	CAIGDLDSYYEQYF
TRBV28	many	TRBJ2-7	12	CAAGQGDYEQYF
TRBV28	many	TRBJ2-1	16	CASSTPGGKVGDEQFF
TRBV2	few	TRBJ2-3	15	CASSVTRGSTDTQYF
TRBV20-1	many	TRBJ2-1	17	CSASSGLAGGTYNEQFF
TRBV5-1	many	TRBJ1-1	13	CASSLQGNTEAFF
TRBV6-2/TRBV6-3	few	TRBJ2-1	16	CASSFPGQSSYNEQFF
TRBV4-1	many	TRBJ1-2	12	CASSQDGGGYTF
TRBV14	.	TRBJ2-5	13	CASTPDYLGAQYF
TRBV4-2	many	TRBJ1-4	14	CASSQVDKNEKLFF
TRBV3-1	.	TRBJ2-3	12	CASSQGADTQYF
TRBV7-3	few	TRBJ2-2	17	CASSPAGTSGSNGELFF
TRBV28	many	TRBJ2-1	15	CASSGGTATYNEQFF